The entry that follows covers one T cell receptor (beta chain) sequence. The data originate from a study of shared clonotypes between healthy human individuals. Using immunoSEQ multiplex PCR, the repertoire was profiled, and TCRdb retains in-frame clones only, with some absent. This sample has about 120,000 clones; 68% occur once, and the top ten carry over 20%. The length of the CDR3 is 11 residues. CDR1 is MNHNY, CDR2 SVGAGI, per germline (reference sequence). V was cut by 5 bases and J by 4 bases, with 5 bases left in between. Input material: memory CD8+ T cells sorted from blood. Noted subset: CD45RO+ cells pooled with CCR7-negative TemRA cells. V gene TRBV6-6 combines with J gene TRBJ1-2; no definite D call. The source is a woman aged 25 to 39 in good health. CDR3 sequence reads: CASSPAYGYTF. The CDR3 DNA reads TGTGCCAGCAGTCCAGCCTATGGCTACACCTTC.